The entry below gives a single T cell receptor beta chain sequence along with its context. The target antigen is unknown. Germline CDR1 and CDR2: SGHVS and FQNEAQ. V trimming: 3 bases; J trimming: 0 bases; junction bases outside the gene matches: 20. This CDR3 has 21 residues. Clones were read by immunoSEQ multiplex PCR, and TCRdb kept only the in-frame ones, dropping some. This sample yields 99,000 or so clones, of which around 96% are seen a single time; just over 2% belongs to the top ten. The data are from a study of OX40 agonist ivuxolimab in advanced cancers. Across the study: The mean age was about 57 years, ranging from about 20 to 79, with about 87% of participants male. Findings of the study overall: The work left the antigen specificity of expanded peripheral T cells undetermined.

This TCR came from an adult with an advanced solid tumor such as melanoma, head and neck, liver or kidney cancer. The chain employs TRBV7-8 and TRBJ2-1; 7 nucleotides agree with TRBD1. The specimen was CD4+ or CD8+ T cells sorted from blood, collected in a trial of the OX40 agonist ivuxolimab. For the CDR3, the DNA is TGTGCCAGCAGCTTTCGACAGGGCATAGGCCCGGACCCTAGCTCCTACAATGAGCAGTTCTTC. It yields the protein CASSFRQGIGPDPSSYNEQFF.